The 12 T cell receptor beta chains in this list originate from one sample, sequenced in a study of blood T cell repertoires in COVID-19. Profiling relied on immunoSEQ multiplex PCR, and the TCRdb table lists in-frame clones only, not all of them. This sample carries 120,000 to 150,000 clones, 88% of them seen once, and the ten largest clones take approximately 2.4%. Specimen: peripheral blood. The receptors originated from a human donor in a cohort sampled during active COVID-19.

This clone was seen more than once but under ten times. V and J are TRBV10-3 and TRBJ1-3, with D unresolved. The CDR3 extends over 15 amino acids. Germline V gene lookup returns CDR1 ENHRY and CDR2 SYGVKD. Trimming removed 3 bases at V and 0 bases at J, with 9 bases between. The CDR3 DNA reads as TGTGCCATCAGTGATAAGAGAAGCTCTGGAAACACCATATATTTT. It codes for CAISDKRSSGNTIYF.

The chain has TRBV25-1 and TRBJ2-5; 9 positions agree with TRBD2. The V gene end was trimmed by 3 bases and the J gene end by 3 bases; junction bases not matched to a gene: 14. Looked up from germline, CDR1 is MGHDK and CDR2 is SYGVNS. The CDR3 extends over 18 amino acids. CDR3 DNA sequence: TGTGCCAGCAGTGATTTCGGCGGGGGGGCATCGTATAAAGAGACCCAGTACTTC. Protein: CASSDFGGGASYKETQYF.

V is TRBV28 and J is TRBJ2-7; tentatively, D is TRBD2 (5 bases). The CDR3 is made up of 12 amino acids. Deletions cut 8 bases from V and 4 bases from J, with 12 bases between. Germline CDR1 reads MDHEN; CDR2 reads SYDVKM. The CDR3 DNA reads as TGTGCCAGCGCTAGAGGGAGATACGAGCAGTACTTC. Its translation is CASARGRYEQYF.

The CDR3 reads CASSRSAGVSYEQYF. For the CDR3, the DNA is TGCGCCAGCAGCCGCTCGGCGGGAGTATCCTACGAGCAGTACTTC. V is TRBV4-1 and J is TRBJ2-7, with 7 bases lining up with TRBD2. CDR1 and CDR2 (germline): MGHRA, YSYEKL. Unmatched junction bases numbered 7, after V lost 4 bases and J lost 1 base. The CDR3 runs to 15 residues.

This chain links TRBV6-5 with TRBJ1-1; 7 nucleotides line up with TRBD1. V shed 11 bases and J 1 base; nucleotides not matched to a gene: 7. Germline loops: CDR1 MNHEY, CDR2 SVGAGI. This CDR3 has 13 residues. CDR3 amino acids: CAATRDRNTEAFF. Written as DNA, the CDR3 is TGTGCCGCCACAAGGGACAGGAACACTGAAGCTTTCTTT.

This chain joins TRBV2 and TRBJ1-3; D is possibly TRBD1 (5 bases). Trimming removed 3 bases at V and 0 bases at J, with 9 bases between. Germline V gene data show CDR1 as SNHLY and CDR2 as FYNNEI. This CDR3 spans 15 amino acids. CDR3 DNA sequence: TGTGCCAGCAGTGATGCCACAGGCTCTGGAAACACCATATATTTT. The encoded protein is CASSDATGSGNTIYF.

Only one count was recorded for this clone. The chain links TRBV7-9 to TRBJ2-3, with D possibly being TRBD2 (6 bases). From germline, CDR1 is SEHNR and CDR2 FQNEAQ (reference sequence). There are 14 residues in the CDR3. Trimming removed 2 bases from V and 2 bases from J, with 8 bases in between. CDR3 in DNA: TGTGCCAGCAGCTTACGCGGGGACACAGATACGCAGTATTTT. Amino acid sequence: CASSLRGDTDTQYF. The full variable domain, completed using reference TRBV7-9 and TRBJ2-3, is DTGVSQNPRHKITKRGQNVTFRCDPISEHNRLYWYRQTLGQGPEFLTYFQNEAQLEKSRLLSDRFSAERPKGSFSTLEIQRTEQGDSAMYLCASSLRGDTDTQYFGPGTRLTVL.

The chain has TRBV27 and TRBJ2-1, with 7 bases lining up with TRBD2. The V gene end was trimmed by 5 bases and the J gene end by 8 bases; junction bases not matched to a gene: 9. Germline CDR1 is MNHEY and CDR2 is SMNVEV (reference sequence). The CDR3 consists of 14 residues. The CDR3 bases are TGTGCCAGCAGTGGCCGGGGGGAGGCCCATGAGCAGTTCTTC. Its protein is CASSGRGEAHEQFF.

This clone was seen only a few times. The rearrangement uses TRBV2 and TRBJ1-4; 9 bases are shared with TRBD1. Losses at the gene ends were 7 bases for V and 5 bases for J; bases not matched to a gene: 8. Germline V CDR1 and CDR2: SNHLY, FYNNEI. This CDR3 is built from 15 residues. CDR3 sequence reads: CASKTDRGRNEKLFF. The CDR3 DNA reads TGTGCCAGCAAGACTGACAGGGGGAGAAATGAAAAACTGTTTTTT.

The chain joins TRBV7-2 to TRBJ1-2, with D maybe TRBD1 (6 bases). With 1 base removed from V and 5 bases from J, the gap between germline ends came to 20 bases. This CDR3 is built from 17 residues. Looked up from germline, CDR1 is SGHTA and CDR2 is FQGNSA. This CDR3 reads CASSLERGAGSIYGYTF. The CDR3 DNA reads as TGTGCCAGCAGCTTAGAACGGGGGGCGGGTTCTATATATGGCTACACCTTC.

This chain links TRBV7-2 with TRBJ1-1; D is undetermined. V was trimmed by 1 base and J by 6 bases, leaving 12 bases between them. Germline V gene lookup returns CDR1 SGHTA and CDR2 FQGNSA. The CDR3 has 14 residues. The CDR3 DNA follows: TGTGCCAGCAGCTTAGAACCGGGGTTGGCTGAAGCTTTCTTT. This translates into CASSLEPGLAEAFF.

J is TRBJ1-4 and V is TRBV7-8, with D perhaps matching TRBD1 (6 bases). V was clipped by 5 bases and J by 0 bases, with 13 bases between them. The CDR3 has 16 residues. Germline V gene sequence: CDR1 SGHVS, CDR2 FQNEAQ. CDR3 bases: TGTGCCAGCAGCGAAAGGACAGTCACAACTAATGAAAAACTGTTTTTT. Translated, it gives CASSERTVTTNEKLFF.